One sample yielded the 16 T cell receptor beta chains listed below, sequenced in a study of T cell changes during pregnancy in multiple sclerosis. TCRdb keeps only in-frame clones here, not all; method: immunoSEQ multiplex PCR. The table lists nearly 110,000 clones, about 90% of them singletons. The sequenced sample was peripheral blood, obtained before pregnancy. The receptors here all came from a female donor with multiple sclerosis, enrolled in a pregnancy study.

The chain uses TRBV18 and TRBJ1-4, with unresolved D. The CDR3 spans 13 residues. The V end lost 3 bases, the J end lost 6 bases, and 8 bases lay between the germline ends. Germline V gene data show CDR1 as KGHSH and CDR2 as LQKENI. CDR3 in amino acids: CASSPRRDEKLFF. CDR3 sequence (DNA): TGTGCCAGCTCACCCAGACGGGATGAAAAACTGTTTTTT.

The chain uses TRBV6-6 and TRBJ1-3; tentative D call: TRBD1 (5 bases). Germline V gene sequence: CDR1 MNHNY, CDR2 SVGAGI (reference sequence). The ends were cut back, 2 bases at V and 4 bases at J, with 6 bases in the middle. This CDR3 comprises 13 residues. DNA of the CDR3: TGTGCCAGCAGTTACAAGGGGGGAAACACCATATATTTT. Amino acid sequence: CASSYKGGNTIYF.

The rearrangement joins TRBV9 to TRBJ2-5; 8 bases map to TRBD2. With 4 bases clipped from V and 1 base from J, the junction kept 3 bases outside the gene matches. This CDR3 is built from 14 residues. Germline V gives CDR1 SGDLS, CDR2 YYNGEE. CDR3 DNA sequence: TGTGCCAGCAGCCAGACTAGCGCCCAAGAGACCCAGTACTTC. Encoded protein: CASSQTSAQETQYF.

In this sample, this clone turned up once. The rearrangement joins TRBV15 to TRBJ2-3; 7 bases are a match to TRBD1. V gave up 3 bases and J gave up 0 bases; unmatched junction bases: 3. Germline loops: CDR1 LNHNV, CDR2 YYDKDF (reference sequence). The CDR3 loop spans 15 amino acids. The CDR3 DNA reads as TGTGCCACCAGCAGGGGACAGACTAGCACAGATACGCAGTATTTT. Its protein is CATSRGQTSTDTQYF.

The rearrangement links TRBV19 to TRBJ2-2; TRBD2 aligns across 14 bases. CDR3 length: 18 amino acids. Germline CDR1 reads LNHDA; CDR2 reads SQIVND (reference sequence). The junction had 6 bases not matched to a gene; V was cut back by 6 bases and J by 0 bases. DNA for the CDR3: TGTGCCAGTAGCCAAGGACTAGCGGGAGGTCCGAACACCGGGGAGCTGTTTTTT. Translating gives CASSQGLAGGPNTGELFF. The variable domain in full, with the rest retrieved from reference TRBV19 and TRBJ2-2, is DGGITQSPKYLFRKEGQNVTLSCEQNLNHDAMYWYRQDPGQGLRLIYYSQIVNDFQKGDIAEGYSVSREKKESFPLTVTSAQKNPTAFYLCASSQGLAGGPNTGELFFGEGSRLTVL.

The rearrangement links TRBV19 to TRBJ2-5, with a tentative D call TRBD2 (6 bases). V was shortened by 5 bases and J by 5 bases, with 12 bases between the two germline ends. This CDR3 has 13 residues. Germline lookup yields CDR1 LNHDA and CDR2 SQIVND (reference sequence). The DNA of the CDR3 is TGTGCCAGTAGTGTTACTAGCTGGGAGACCCAGTACTTC. It codes for CASSVTSWETQYF.

The CDR3: CASSVRQVNTEAFF. Here the CDR3 DNA reads TGTGCCAGCAGCGTGAGACAGGTGAACACTGAAGCTTTCTTT. V and J are TRBV11-2 and TRBJ1-1; tentatively, D is TRBD1 (6 bases). Germline V gives CDR1 SGHAT, CDR2 FQNNGV. Trimming left V 5 bases short and J 0 bases short, with 10 bases between. There are 14 residues in the CDR3. Together with reference TRBV11-2 and TRBJ1-1, the CDR3 gives the full variable domain: EAGVAQSPRYKIIEKRQSVAFWCNPISGHATLYWYQQILGQGPKLLIQFQNNGVVDDSQLPKDRFSAERLKGVDSTLKIQPAKLEDSAVYLCASSVRQVNTEAFFGQGTRLTVV.

This rearrangement joins TRBV28 to TRBJ2-1, with 7 bases fitting TRBD2. Per germline, CDR1 MDHEN and CDR2 SYDVKM. V lost 4 bases and J lost 3; bases outside the gene matches: 9. CDR3 length: 16 amino acids. The CDR3 DNA reads as TGTGCCAGCAGTTCTCCGGCTAGCGGCAGCTACAATGAGCAGTTCTTC. As protein: CASSSPASGSYNEQFF.

The chain carries TRBV10-3 and TRBJ2-6; a weak D match, TRBD1 (6 bases). With 6 bases removed from V and 2 bases from J, the gap between germline ends came to 26 bases. Germline lookup yields CDR1 ENHRY and CDR2 SYGVKD. The CDR3 is 20 amino acids. This CDR3 reads CAISRLSVAGVNPGANVLTF. CDR3 nucleotides: TGTGCCATCAGCCGACTGTCGGTGGCAGGGGTAAACCCTGGGGCCAACGTCCTGACTTTC.

This clone has more than one count but fewer than ten. The chain joins TRBV5-1 to TRBJ1-1; 7 nucleotides line up with TRBD1. The CDR3 runs to 12 residues. The junction had 4 bases not matched to a gene; V was cut back by 5 bases and J by 6 bases. The V gene's germline CDR1 is SGHRS and CDR2 YFSETQ. The CDR3 DNA sequence: TGCGCCAGCAGAGACAGGGCCGCTGAAGCTTTCTTT. Its protein product is CASRDRAAEAFF.

The count of this clone is one. The V and J genes are TRBV18 and TRBJ1-4, with D perhaps TRBD1 (5 bases). The germline gives CDR1 KGHSH, CDR2 LQKENI. The CDR3 runs 16 residues. V shed 3 bases and J shed 5 bases, with 16 bases lying between them. The CDR3 DNA reads TGTGCCAGCTCACCCATTTATGGGGGGACGAATGAAAAACTGTTTTTT. Protein product: CASSPIYGGTNEKLFF.

The chain has TRBV28 and TRBJ1-5, with a possible D match to TRBD1 (5 bases). Looked up from germline, CDR1 is MDHEN and CDR2 is SYDVKM. This CDR3 has 18 amino acids. Trimming pared 5 bases from V and 8 bases from J, leaving 28 bases between. Here the CDR3 DNA reads TGTGCCAGCAGTCCCCCCTCCACCAGGGTGTCCCAAGATGAGCCCCAGCATTTT. This translates into CASSPPSTRVSQDEPQHF.

This clone was recorded once. The chain has TRBV30 and TRBJ2-7; D is ambiguous. Germline CDR1 GTSNPN, CDR2 SVGIG (reference sequence). The CDR3 loop spans 18 amino acids. The V end was cut by 3 bases, the J end by 4 bases, with 28 bases between. The CDR3 loop is CAWRPFRPLKGRGYEQYF. CDR3 coding DNA: TGTGCCTGGAGACCCTTCCGGCCACTCAAAGGAAGAGGTTACGAGCAGTACTTC. The variable domain in full, with the rest retrieved from reference TRBV30 and TRBJ2-7, is SQTIHQWPATLVQPVGSPLSLECTVEGTSNPNLYWYRQAAGRGLQLLFYSVGIGQISSEVPQNLSASRPQDRQFILSSKKLLLSDSGFYLCAWRPFRPLKGRGYEQYFGPGTRLTVT.

In nucleotides, the CDR3 is TGTGCCAGCTCACCACTAGCGGGTGGCAGGGCAGAGACCCAGTACTTC. As protein: CASSPLAGGRAETQYF. The gene calls are TRBV18 and TRBJ2-5, with 7 nucleotides matching TRBD2. The J segment lost 4 bases and the V segment lost 1 base, leaving 9 bases of the junction unmatched. CDR1 KGHSH and CDR2 LQKENI come from the germline V gene. The CDR3 covers 16 residues.

The CDR3 reads CASSPGPGTGGYQETQYF. As DNA, the CDR3 is TGTGCCAGCAGCCCCGGACCCGGGACAGGGGGCTATCAAGAGACCCAGTACTTC. V gene TRBV28 combines with J gene TRBJ2-5; 12 bases agree with TRBD1. The germline CDR1 and CDR2 sequences are MDHEN and SYDVKM. V trimming: 6 bases; J trimming: 2 bases; junction bases outside the gene matches: 13. CDR3 size: 18 residues. The full variable domain, its missing parts supplied by reference TRBV28 and TRBJ2-5, is DVKVTQSSRYLVKRTGEKVFLECVQDMDHENMFWYRQDPGLGLRLIYFSYDVKMKEKGDIPEGYSVSREKKERFSLILESASTNQTSMYLCASSPGPGTGGYQETQYFGPGTRLLVL.

The chain recombines TRBV7-6 with TRBJ2-3; D not resolved. Trimming removed 1 base at V and 1 base at J, with 6 bases between. The CDR3 loop spans 14 amino acids. CDR1 SGHVS and CDR2 FNYEAQ come from the germline V gene. The CDR3 protein is CASSLDFGTDTQYF. The CDR3 DNA reads TGTGCCAGCAGCTTAGATTTCGGCACAGATACGCAGTATTTT.